This TCR beta chain was obtained from a study of shared clonotypes between healthy human individuals. To note about this clone: Antigen: not known.

Germline assignment: CDR1 SGDLS and CDR2 YYNGEE. Trimming removed 0 bases from V and 5 bases from J; junction bases left unmatched: 7. The CDR3 contains 16 residues. The authors loaded 150 to 250 ng DNA, roughly 33,000 T cell genomes, into sorted-subset replicate PCRs. Libraries were prepared by immunoSEQ multiplex PCR; TCRdb keeps only in-frame clonotypes and omits some of them. The sample has some 790,000 clones, over 60% seen once; the top ten hold around 1.7%. Study results and limitations: Shared across a few donors were 4% to 5% of the naive CD4 clonotypes. Relative to their counterparts shared across all four donors, non-shared clonotypes exhibited diminished generation probabilities. It was expected that sequencing depth would affect clonotype sharing among donors.

The sequence was collected from a woman aged 25 to 39 in good health. This sequence joins TRBV9 and TRBJ2-7; 11 bases map to TRBD2. Sequencing was performed on memory CD4+ T cells sorted from blood. The subset here: CD45RA-negative fraction. CDR3 residues: CASSVGTGTSGHEQYF. The CDR3 DNA sequence: TGTGCCAGCAGCGTAGGAACCGGGACTAGCGGCCACGAGCAGTACTTC.